This T cell receptor beta chain was obtained from a study of beta chain features in type 1 diabetes. Study-wide results and limits: Comparison showed that naive, central memory and Treg TCRB repertoires appeared more similar among patients than among healthy donors. Moderate yet significant TCRB CDR3 shortening was seen in Type 1 diabetes patients in all four CD4+ subsets. VDJ junctions from patients with type 1 diabetes contained fewer insertions and more deletions.

Averaging approximately 120 mL, one heparinised blood draw came from each individual donor. cDNA synthesis used the whole RNA isolate, giving expressed TCRB sequences. Profiled with immunoSEQ multiplex PCR; TCRdb holds only in-frame clones, not every one. The table shows roughly 220,000 clones, with roughly 17% occurring only once. Germline-derived CDR1 and CDR2 are KGHSH and LQKENI. The trim removed 1 base at V and 4 bases at J, leaving 6 bases unmatched. The CDR3 contains 15 residues. As concerns this clone: The antigen remains unidentified.

Sequenced material: naive CD4+ T cells from blood. The chain uses TRBV18 and TRBJ1-2; TRBD1 agrees at 7 bases. The sequence was collected from a man aged 30 to 45 with type 1 diabetes. CDR3 amino acids: CASSPRRDSLYGYTF. The CDR3 bases are TGTGCCAGCTCACCACGGAGGGACAGCCTCTATGGCTACACCTTC.